This T cell receptor beta chain appears in the sequencing data of a study of T-cell reconstitution after alpha-beta-depleted transplantation in children. This clonotype came up many times. Unique molecular identifiers featured in how the TCRbeta library was prepared. Each CDR3 protein gets one entry after TCRdb re-called the PCR reads with MiXCR. The table lists 190,000 or so distinct CDR3 sequences, more than 6.5% of them singletons, with 3% to 3.5% in the top ten. Per the germline V gene, CDR1 is SGHRS and CDR2 is YFSETQ. The CDR3 runs to 14 residues. Trimming left V 4 bases short and J 5 bases short, with 12 bases between.

This clonotype was sampled from a human donor who donated a stem cell graft to a child with Wiskott-Aldrich syndrome. The sequenced sample was PBMCs from the stem cell graft donor, obtained from the stem cell graft. The rearrangement joins TRBV5-1 to TRBJ2-2; maybe TRBD1 (5 bases). CDR3 coding DNA: TGCGCCAGCAGCCCTCAGGGAAGGACCGGGGAGCTGTTTTTT. As protein: CASSPQGRTGELFF. Full variable domain (missing parts from reference TRBV5-1 and TRBJ2-2): KAGVTQTPRYLIKTRGQQVTLSCSPISGHRSVSWYQQTPGQGLQFLFEYFSETQRNKGNFPGRFSGRQFSNSRSEMNVSTLELGDSALYLCASSPQGRTGELFFGEGSRLTVL.